This passage covers 32 T cell receptor beta chains from one sample sequenced in a study of shared clonotypes between healthy human individuals. Using immunoSEQ multiplex PCR, the repertoire was profiled, and TCRdb retains in-frame clones only, with some absent. The sample lists some 2,100,000 clones; around 93% were seen once. CD8 cells regarded as naive lacked CD45RO, were positively chosen for CCR7, and omitted terminally differentiated effector memory CD45RA+ cells. The sequencing input was naive CD8+ T cells from PBMCs. The receptors were gathered from a man between 18 and 35 years old in good health. Some clones in this sample may be carry-over from other donors' samples.

This chain links TRBV5-6 with TRBJ2-3; 7 bases line up with TRBD2. With V trimmed by 10 bases and J by 4 bases, 15 bases remained unmatched. Germline CDR1 and CDR2: SGHDT and YYEEEE. This CDR3 is built from 15 residues. In DNA, the CDR3 is TGTGCCGGGGGATTTGGGGCGGGAGCTGCAGATACGCAGTATTTT. Amino acid sequence: CAGGFGAGAADTQYF.

The rearrangement links TRBV7-9 to TRBJ1-1; D not resolved. In germline, CDR1 is SEHNR, CDR2 FQNEAQ (reference sequence). V shed 5 bases and J shed 11 bases, with 18 bases lying between them. The CDR3 consists of 13 residues. The CDR3 DNA sequence: TGTGCCAGCAGCGGTGGTTCGAGGGAAGAGGCTTTCTTT. Translating it yields CASSGGSREEAFF.

This chain links TRBV10-3 with TRBJ2-7; D is possibly TRBD2 (5 bases). Germline CDR1 and CDR2: ENHRY and SYGVKD. This CDR3 region has 14 residues. Trimming left V 6 bases short and J 3 bases short, with 15 bases between. The chain's CDR3 is CAIREVGGGYEQYF. The DNA for the CDR3 is TGTGCCATCAGAGAGGTTGGAGGAGGCTACGAGCAGTACTTC.

This clone occurred once. This chain links TRBV7-9 with TRBJ2-7, with 7 bases fitting TRBD1. V shed 1 base, J shed 6 bases, and the junction held 12 bases outside the gene matches. The CDR3 totals 16 residues. Germline CDR1 reads SEHNR; CDR2 reads FQNEAQ (reference sequence). The CDR3 sequence: CASSLEPGGNFGEQYF. The CDR3 DNA follows: TGTGCCAGCAGCTTAGAACCAGGGGGAAACTTTGGCGAGCAGTACTTC.

The V call is TRBV7-9, the J call TRBJ1-1; D is ambiguous. The CDR3 covers 15 residues. The V and J ends lost 10 bases and 4 bases respectively, with 22 bases between them. The germline V gene has CDR1 SEHNR and CDR2 FQNEAQ (reference sequence). CDR3 nucleotide sequence: TGTGCCACCAACTCTCCTGGGCACCCCCGCACTGAAGCTTTCTTT. This codes for CATNSPGHPRTEAFF.

The chain links TRBV4-1 to TRBJ2-7; 10 bases are shared with TRBD1. CDR3 length: 16 residues. V lost 3 bases and J lost 12; bases outside the gene matches: 17. The germline V gene has CDR1 MGHRA and CDR2 YSYEKL. CDR3 bases: TGCGCCAGCAGCCAGGGGGAGGGACAGGGGCCGGACGGGCGGTACTTC. This encodes CASSQGEGQGPDGRYF.

The CDR3 loop is CASRRRDGLYEQYF. As DNA, the CDR3 is TGTGCCAGCCGCCGGAGGGACGGACTCTACGAGCAGTACTTC. The V gene is TRBV2, the J gene TRBJ2-7; tentative D call: TRBD2 (6 bases). V lost 8 bases and J lost 3, with 17 bases in between. The CDR3 totals 14 residues. Germline lookup yields CDR1 SNHLY and CDR2 FYNNEI. Supplemented by reference TRBV2 and TRBJ2-7, the full variable domain reads EPEVTQTPSHQVTQMGQEVILRCVPISNHLYFYWYRQILGQKVEFLVSFYNNEISEKSEIFDDQFSVERPDGSNFTLKIRSTKLEDSAMYFCASRRRDGLYEQYFGPGTRLTVT.

The chain joins TRBV30 to TRBJ2-6; a possible D gene is TRBD2 (5 bases). The CDR3 is 14 amino acids. Trimming took off 4 bases at V and 4 bases at J, with 11 bases between the two ends. Germline-derived CDR1 and CDR2 are GTSNPN and SVGIG (reference sequence). CDR3: CAWTRGVGANVLTF. DNA for the CDR3: TGTGCCTGGACTCGGGGAGTCGGGGCCAACGTCCTGACTTTC.

This rearrangement joins TRBV5-6 to TRBJ2-7, with TRBD2 identical over 9 bases. CDR3 length: 15 residues. V lost 4 bases and J lost 1; bases outside the gene matches: 6. Germline V gene data show CDR1 as SGHDT and CDR2 as YYEEEE. CDR3 sequence (DNA): TGTGCCAGCAGCCAGGGACTAGCCGATTCCTACGAGCAGTACTTC. Protein: CASSQGLADSYEQYF. Variable domain in full (rest from reference TRBV5-6 and TRBJ2-7): DAGVTQSPTHLIKTRGQQVTLRCSPKSGHDTVSWYQQALGQGPQFIFQYYEEEERQRGNFPDRFSGHQFPNYSSELNVNALLLGDSALYLCASSQGLADSYEQYFGPGTRLTVT.

The rearrangement links TRBV7-8 to TRBJ2-5; TRBD2 aligns across 7 bases. Germline CDR1 and CDR2: SGHVS and FQNEAQ. V lost 1 base, J lost 2 bases, and 7 bases stayed unmatched. The CDR3 covers 16 residues. This CDR3 is CASSLDRRGGQETQYF. The CDR3 DNA follows: TGTGCCAGCAGCTTAGATAGGCGGGGAGGGCAAGAGACCCAGTACTTC.

The V gene is TRBV7-3, the J gene TRBJ2-1; TRBD2 matches 10 bases. The CDR3 contains 17 residues. Germline V lookup: CDR1 SGHTA, CDR2 FQGTGA. V shed 5 bases and J 9 bases; nucleotides not matched to a gene: 16. Here the CDR3 reads CASSPTRGLAGEGEQFF. CDR3 DNA: TGTGCCAGCAGCCCCACGAGGGGCCTAGCGGGAGAGGGTGAGCAGTTCTTC.

Regarding this clone: Other DNA sequences in this specimen translate into the identical CDR3. J is TRBJ1-2 and V is TRBV29-1, with D possibly TRBD1 on 5 matching bases. V was trimmed by 0 bases and J by 6 bases, leaving 8 bases between them. The CDR3 is 12 amino acids. Germline V gives CDR1 SQVTM, CDR2 ANQGSEA. CDR3 region: CSVEEGVDGYTF. The CDR3 DNA is TGCAGCGTTGAAGAGGGGGTAGATGGCTACACCTTC.

This chain joins TRBV6-1 and TRBJ2-7; possible D gene TRBD2, 5 bases. The germline CDR1 and CDR2 sequences are MNHNS and SASEGT. CDR3 size: 13 residues. Trimming pared 5 bases from V and 4 bases from J, leaving 12 bases between. For the CDR3, the DNA is TGTGCCAGCAGTTTCAGCGGCACTTACGAGCAGTACTTC. Protein: CASSFSGTYEQYF.

The V and J genes are TRBV30 and TRBJ2-5, with TRBD2 identical over 12 bases. From germline, CDR1 is GTSNPN and CDR2 SVGIG (reference sequence). V trimming: 0 bases; J trimming: 4 bases; junction bases outside the gene matches: 9. The CDR3 covers 17 residues. CDR3 in DNA: TGTGCCTGGAGTGTAACCCTAGCGGGAGGGTGGGGAGAGACCCAGTACTTC. It is translated as CAWSVTLAGGWGETQYF.

This clone was observed once. The J gene is TRBJ2-5, the V gene TRBV27; no clear D. Germline V lookup: CDR1 MNHEY, CDR2 SMNVEV (reference sequence). V lost 2 bases and J lost 5, with 6 bases in between. The CDR3 runs to 12 residues. The CDR3 DNA follows: TGTGCCAGCAGTTTAAGGTCCGAGACCCAGTACTTC. Amino acid sequence: CASSLRSETQYF.

The chain carries TRBV7-6 and TRBJ2-3; D might be TRBD2 (7 bases). The CDR3 spans 16 residues. The ends were cut back, 4 bases at V and 2 bases at J, with 16 bases in the middle. Germline values: CDR1 SGHVS, CDR2 FNYEAQ. The CDR3 region has the DNA TGTGCCAGCAGCTATCCTAGGGGGGGGGACACAGATACGCAGTATTTT. Amino acids: CASSYPRGGDTDTQYF.

The chain is built from TRBV11-2 and TRBJ2-7; D is uncertain. CDR1 and CDR2 (germline): SGHAT, FQNNGV. CDR3 length: 14 residues. Trimming removed 1 base from V and 3 bases from J, with 10 bases in between. For the CDR3, the DNA is TGTGCCAGCAGCTTAGTGCCGGTTTACTACGAGCAGTACTTC. It translates to CASSLVPVYYEQYF.

The chain uses TRBV30 and TRBJ1-1; 10 bases align to TRBD1. The CDR3 spans 15 residues. Germline values: CDR1 GTSNPN, CDR2 SVGIG (reference sequence). The junction had 8 bases not matched to a gene; V was cut back by 4 bases and J by 3 bases. CDR3 nucleotide sequence: TGTGCCTGGAACTACGGGACAGGGGCGTACACTGAAGCTTTCTTT. This gives the protein CAWNYGTGAYTEAFF.

This chain joins TRBV2 and TRBJ2-7, with 9 bases matching TRBD1. The V gene's germline CDR1 is SNHLY and CDR2 FYNNEI. J was trimmed by 3 bases and V by 9 bases; bases with no gene match: 15. This CDR3 is 16 amino acids long. The CDR3 region is CASLGQGVPRVYEQYF. The CDR3 DNA reads as TGTGCCAGTTTGGGACAGGGAGTCCCTCGCGTCTACGAGCAGTACTTC.

This rearrangement joins TRBV7-9 to TRBJ2-7; 9 positions match TRBD1. Germline CDR1 SEHNR, CDR2 FQNEAQ (reference sequence). The CDR3 runs 18 residues. J lost 3 bases, V lost 5 bases, and 17 bases had no gene match. The CDR3 sequence is CASSHGPGQGIGDYEQYF. The CDR3 bases are TGTGCCAGCAGCCACGGGCCCGGACAGGGGATCGGGGACTACGAGCAGTACTTC.

This clone was counted between two and nine times. The chain couples TRBV7-3 to TRBJ1-1; D gene uncertain. V dropped 3 bases and J dropped 0 bases, with 5 bases sitting between them. The CDR3 covers 13 residues. Germline V gene lookup returns CDR1 SGHTA and CDR2 FQGTGA. CDR3 in DNA: TGTGCCAGCAGCTTCGTGATGAACACTGAAGCTTTCTTT. It specifies CASSFVMNTEAFF.

The chain recombines TRBV6-7 with TRBJ1-3; D not certain. Being an ORF, TRBV6-7 has a function that is uncertain. CDR3 length equals 11 residues. The DNA for the CDR3 is TGTGGTGAGAAAATTGGAAACACCATATATTTT. This encodes CGEKIGNTIYF.

This clone was seen just once. The chain is built from TRBV9 and TRBJ1-2; perhaps TRBD1 as D (5 bases). CDR1 is SGDLS and CDR2 is YYNGEE in the germline V gene. CDR3 length equals 13 residues. The V gene lost 0 bases and the J gene lost 10 bases, with 13 bases spanning the gap. The CDR3 bases are TGTGCCAGCAGCGTAGGCCAGGGAGGTGACTACACCTTC. Translated: CASSVGQGGDYTF.

This chain links TRBV6-5 with TRBJ2-7; no definite D call. Germline CDR1 and CDR2: MNHEY and SVGAGI. This CDR3 contains 14 residues. V gave up 4 bases and J gave up 2 bases, with 12 bases separating them. CDR3 sequence: CASSSAEVTYEQYF. The CDR3 coding sequence is TGTGCCAGCAGTTCCGCCGAGGTCACCTACGAGCAGTACTTC.

V and J are TRBV27 and TRBJ1-4; a possible D gene is TRBD1 (5 bases). Germline lookup yields CDR1 MNHEY and CDR2 SMNVEV (reference sequence). V dropped 2 bases and J dropped 8 bases, with 15 bases sitting between them. CDR3 size: 15 residues. In DNA, the CDR3 is TGTGCCAGCAGTTTAGGGTGGCAGGGCTGGGAAAAACTGTTTTTT. Encoded protein: CASSLGWQGWEKLFF.

This clone was picked up one time. V usage is TRBV5-6 and J usage is TRBJ1-1; D perhaps matches TRBD1 (6 bases). CDR3 length: 15 residues. Germline V CDR1 and CDR2: SGHDT, YYEEEE. V gave up 3 bases and J gave up 1 base, with 13 bases separating them. The CDR3 sequence is CASSWDIRTNTEAFF. The CDR3 nucleotides read TGTGCCAGCAGCTGGGACATTCGTACGAACACTGAAGCTTTCTTT.

The CDR3 loop reads CASSEKTVYEQYF. CDR3 nucleotide sequence: TGCGCCAGCAGTGAGAAGACAGTTTACGAGCAGTACTTC. The chain links TRBV10-2 to TRBJ2-7; a weak D match, TRBD1 (5 bases). Trimming pared 2 bases from V and 4 bases from J, leaving 9 bases between. The CDR3 totals 13 residues. Germline loops: CDR1 WSHSY, CDR2 SAAADI.

This rearrangement joins TRBV28 to TRBJ1-1; D is perhaps TRBD1 (5 bases). The CDR3 totals 12 residues. Germline V gives CDR1 MDHEN, CDR2 SYDVKM. V dropped 5 bases and J dropped 11 bases, with 15 bases sitting between them. CDR3 sequence (DNA): TGTGCCAGCAGTCCGACAGTAGAGTGGGCTTTCTTT. Residues: CASSPTVEWAFF. Using reference TRBV28 and TRBJ1-1 for the parts outside the CDR3, the full variable domain is DVKVTQSSRYLVKRTGEKVFLECVQDMDHENMFWYRQDPGLGLRLIYFSYDVKMKEKGDIPEGYSVSREKKERFSLILESASTNQTSMYLCASSPTVEWAFFGQGTRLTVV.

The chain uses TRBV6-1 and TRBJ1-5, with unresolved D. V was clipped by 7 bases and J by 11 bases, with 21 bases between them. The CDR3 runs 14 residues. Germline CDR1 MNHNS, CDR2 SASEGT. The DNA for the CDR3 is TGTGCCAGCAACCCTGACCAGGTCCTGCATTCCCAGCATTTT. It translates to CASNPDQVLHSQHF.

Comments on this clone: The sample has other DNA sequences that encode this CDR3 too. The chain links TRBV28 to TRBJ2-7, with 7 positions matching TRBD1. The germline CDR1 and CDR2 sequences are MDHEN and SYDVKM. Unmatched junction bases numbered 5, after V lost 5 bases and J lost 4 bases. The CDR3 covers 13 residues. CDR3 coding DNA: TGTGCCAGCAGTCGGACAGGCGGGTACGAGCAGTACTTC. Amino acids: CASSRTGGYEQYF.

The rearrangement joins TRBV2 to TRBJ2-7; a weak D match, TRBD2 (5 bases). The length of the CDR3 is 16 residues. CDR1 is SNHLY, CDR2 FYNNEI, per germline. Trimming removed 6 bases from V and 0 bases from J, with 18 bases in between. CDR3 nucleotides: TGTGCCAGCAGCTATTCCATAGCGACGAGCTCCTACGAGCAGTACTTC. Translated: CASSYSIATSSYEQYF.

Only a few counts were recorded for this clone. This rearrangement joins TRBV18 to TRBJ1-1, with D unresolved. V shed 2 bases and J shed 3 bases, with 13 bases lying between them. Per the germline V gene, CDR1 is KGHSH and CDR2 is LQKENI. The CDR3 is 15 residues long. The chain's CDR3 is CASSPTGHLYTEAFF. The CDR3 nucleotides are TGTGCCAGCTCACCAACGGGTCATCTTTACACTGAAGCTTTCTTT. Combining the CDR3 with reference TRBV18 and TRBJ1-1 gives the whole variable domain NAGVMQNPRHLVRRRGQEARLRCSPMKGHSHVYWYRQLPEEGLKFMVYLQKENIIDESGMPKERFSAEFPKEGPSILRIQQVVRGDSAAYFCASSPTGHLYTEAFFGQGTRLTVV.